The clone carrying this T cell receptor (beta chain) was found many times. The data stem from a study of T-cell reconstitution after alpha-beta-depleted transplantation in children. V gave up 3 bases and J gave up 1 base, with 7 bases separating them. Germline V lookup: CDR1 SGHVS, CDR2 FQNEAQ. This CDR3 is 14 amino acids long. The library targeted TCRbeta and was prepared with unique molecular identifiers. TCRdb re-called the PCR reads with MiXCR, one entry per CDR3 protein. The sample contains about 610,000 distinct CDR3 sequences, over 9.5% of which appear only once. Sequences were derived from PBMCs from the stem cell graft donor, sampled from the stem cell graft. The origin of this receptor is a human donor who donated a stem cell graft to a child with acute myeloid leukemia. V and J are TRBV7-8 and TRBJ1-5; tentative D call: TRBD1 (5 bases). The CDR3 region is CASSFWDSNQPQHF. Written as DNA, the CDR3 is TGTGCCAGCAGCTTCTGGGACAGCAATCAGCCCCAGCATTTT. The entire variable domain, with the rest obtained from reference TRBV7-8 and TRBJ1-5, is as follows: GAGVSQSPRYKVAKRGQDVALRCDPISGHVSLFWYQQALGQGPEFLTYFQNEAQLDKSGLPSDRFFAERPEGSVSTLKIQRTQQEDSAVYLCASSFWDSNQPQHFGDGTRLSIL.